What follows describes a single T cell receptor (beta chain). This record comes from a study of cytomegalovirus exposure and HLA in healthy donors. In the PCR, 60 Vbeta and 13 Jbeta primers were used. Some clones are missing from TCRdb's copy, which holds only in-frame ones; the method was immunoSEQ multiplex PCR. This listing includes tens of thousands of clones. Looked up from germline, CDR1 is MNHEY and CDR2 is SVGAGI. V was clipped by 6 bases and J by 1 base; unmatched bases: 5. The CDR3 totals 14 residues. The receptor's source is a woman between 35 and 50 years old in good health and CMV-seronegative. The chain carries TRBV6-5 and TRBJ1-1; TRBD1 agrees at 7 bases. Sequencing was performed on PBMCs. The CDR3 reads CASSRGTANTEAFF. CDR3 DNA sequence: TGTGCCAGCAGCCGGGGGACAGCGAACACTGAAGCTTTCTTT.